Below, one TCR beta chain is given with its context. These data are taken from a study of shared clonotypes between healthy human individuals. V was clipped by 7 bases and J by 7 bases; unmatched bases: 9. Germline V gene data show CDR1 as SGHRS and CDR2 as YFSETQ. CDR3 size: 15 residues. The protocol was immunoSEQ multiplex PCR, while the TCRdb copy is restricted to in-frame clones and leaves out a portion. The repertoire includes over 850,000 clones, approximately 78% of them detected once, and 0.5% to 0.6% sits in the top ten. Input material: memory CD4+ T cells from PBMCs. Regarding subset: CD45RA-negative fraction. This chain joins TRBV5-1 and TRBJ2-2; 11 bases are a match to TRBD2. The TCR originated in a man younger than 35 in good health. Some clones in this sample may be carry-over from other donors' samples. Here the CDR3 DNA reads TGCGCCAGCGGCGAGACTAGCGGGATTGTCGGGGAGCTGTTTTTT. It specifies CASGETSGIVGELFF.